The source of this T cell receptor beta chain is a study of T-cell memory formation after mild COVID-19. This clonotype has only a few counts. Trimming removed 3 bases at V and 0 bases at J, with 20 bases between. The CDR3 is 18 residues long. CDR1 and CDR2 (germline): LGHNA, YNFKEQ. TCRdb used MiXCR to reprocess the 5' RACE reads, holding one entry per CDR3 protein. The table records hundreds of thousands of distinct CDR3 sequences, just over 20% of them present only once. The chain combines TRBV4-2 with TRBJ1-2; D perhaps matches TRBD1 (5 bases). Sequencing used PBMCs or a T cell subset sorted from them (not recorded which). This TCR came from an adult woman who had mild COVID-19 (a few samples of this study predate the infection). Cell type and time point are not known. As DNA, the CDR3 is TGTGCCAGCAGCCAGCTCTATGCCGGGGCAGGAGCTAACTATGGCTACACCTTC. Its translation: CASSQLYAGAGANYGYTF.